The clone carrying this T cell receptor beta chain was recorded once. The antigen is undetermined. The V and J ends lost 4 bases and 7 bases respectively, with 19 bases between them. The length of the CDR3 is 15 residues. The germline gives CDR1 LNHDA, CDR2 SQIVND (reference sequence). This entry is derived from a study of T cell responses to AZD1222 COVID-19 vaccine. Study-level information: Pooled together were second doses at about 4 or about 12 weeks. Findings of the study overall: Regions left unmutated in variants are reportedly the target of nearly half of spike-specific TCRs. The donor group comprised mostly white British people and more females; the analysis possibly underestimated clonal diversity.

The protocol was immunoSEQ multiplex PCR, while the TCRdb copy is restricted to in-frame clones and leaves out a portion. The repertoire has roughly 130,000 clones, just under 95% of them found once; the top ten carry roughly 7%. V gene TRBV19 combines with J gene TRBJ1-1; D is unclear. Material: peripheral blood, obtained on day 0 of AZD1222 vaccination. This receptor was taken from an adult in good health. In nucleotides, the CDR3 is TGTGCCAGTAGTAGGGCAAGAGAGGGCAAGGGTGAAGCTTTCTTT. It is translated as CASSRAREGKGEAFF.